This TCR beta chain was obtained from a study of monozygotic twins with inflammatory bowel disease. Study findings and constraints: The analysis did not separate different T cell subtypes. Extra variability in the repertoires of patients may have come from differing immunosuppressive treatments.

Eight cDNA synthesis reactions were run for every sample. UMIs bearing a 6-nucleotide sample barcode were added through template switching. TCRdb re-called the 5' RACE reads, yielding one record per CDR3 amino acid sequence without DNA. The sample totals 200,000 to 250,000 distinct CDR3 sequences; its top ten clones hold 6% to 9%. There are 13 residues in the CDR3. CDR1 is GTSNPN, CDR2 SVGIG, per germline (reference sequence). On this clonotype: Its antigen is as yet unknown.

Material for sequencing was blood. This sequence was found in a human donor with ulcerative colitis or Crohn's disease, or a healthy co-twin of an affected twin (not recorded which). The chain recombines TRBV30 with TRBJ1-5; with no DNA, the TCRdb D assignment of TRBD1 cannot be verified. Here the CDR3 reads CAWNLNPDQPQHF.